These 16 T cell receptor beta chains share one sample of origin, sequenced in a study of T cells after yellow fever vaccination. MiXCR, run by TCRdb on the 5' RACE reads, gives a single entry per CDR3 protein. The table shows some 320,000 distinct CDR3 sequences, with approximately 4% occurring only once. Sequencing used PBMCs, obtained 5 days after the yellow fever booster vaccination. All receptors come from a man in his late teens or twenties who received the YFV17D yellow fever vaccine.

This clonotype occurred many times. V and J are TRBV28 and TRBJ2-3; the D gene is possibly TRBD2 (7 bases). The germline V gene has CDR1 MDHEN and CDR2 SYDVKM. V was pared by 3 bases and J by 5 bases, with 18 bases between. The CDR3 is 16 amino acids. The CDR3 spells CASSFVGGGRIDTQYF. In DNA, the CDR3 is TGTGCCAGCAGTTTTGTTGGCGGGGGCCGCATAGATACGCAGTATTTT.

V and J are TRBV6-5 and TRBJ1-5; 8 positions match TRBD1. CDR3 length: 15 residues. Germline assignment: CDR1 MNHEY and CDR2 SVGAGI. The V and J ends lost 9 bases and 3 bases, in that order; junction bases with no gene match: 10. As DNA, the CDR3 is TGTGCCAGTAAACCGGGGACAGGAGTCAATCAGCCCCAGCATTTT. Protein: CASKPGTGVNQPQHF.

CDR3 sequence: CASAGTGGSDTQYF. In DNA, the CDR3 is TGCGCCAGCGCCGGGACAGGGGGATCAGATACGCAGTATTTT. V gene TRBV5-1 combines with J gene TRBJ2-3, with TRBD1 identical over 11 bases. The CDR3 covers 14 residues. Per the germline V gene, CDR1 is SGHRS and CDR2 is YFSETQ. Trimming at V came to 7 bases and at J to 4 bases, leaving 5 bases not matched to a gene.

This clonotype was picked up many times. J is TRBJ2-7 and V is TRBV27; D tentatively fits TRBD1 or TRBD2 (6 bases each). This CDR3 contains 14 residues. Germline V CDR1 and CDR2: MNHEY, SMNVEV (reference sequence). V was cut by 1 base and J by 4 bases, with 11 bases left in between. CDR3 sequence reads: CASSLFGGGYEQYF. The CDR3 DNA follows: TGTGCCAGCAGTTTATTCGGGGGCGGATACGAGCAGTACTTC.

In this sample, this clonotype turned up many times. The chain links TRBV20-1 to TRBJ1-5; no firm D call. Deletions cut 1 base from V and 4 bases from J, with 5 bases between. Germline V CDR1 and CDR2: DFQATT, SNEGSKA (reference sequence). CDR3 length equals 12 residues. Here the CDR3 reads CSARAGNQPQHF. The CDR3 bases are TGCAGTGCTAGAGCGGGGAATCAGCCCCAGCATTTT.

This clonotype was seen a handful of times. V gene TRBV29-1 combines with J gene TRBJ1-5; maybe TRBD1 (5 bases). Per the germline V gene, CDR1 is SQVTM and CDR2 is ANQGSEA. V was pared by 4 bases and J by 5 bases, with 12 bases between. This CDR3 has 13 amino acids. The DNA of the CDR3 is TGCAGCGTTGCCGGGGGGACTTATCAGCCCCAGCATTTT. It translates to CSVAGGTYQPQHF.

The chain carries TRBV9 and TRBJ2-1; 7 bases are shared with TRBD2. Germline V CDR1 and CDR2: SGDLS, YYNGEE. This CDR3 has 13 amino acids. J gave up 7 bases and V 2 bases, and 3 bases lay outside the gene matches. The CDR3 DNA sequence: TGTGCCAGCAGCGTTGGGGGGGTGAATGAGCAGTTCTTC. Protein product: CASSVGGVNEQFF.

CDR3 bases: TGTGCCAGCAGACAAGGGGCTAGCTCCTACAATGAGCAGTTCTTC. Its protein product is CASRQGASSYNEQFF. The V gene is TRBV7-2, the J gene TRBJ2-1, with a possible D match to TRBD1 (5 bases). From germline, CDR1 is SGHTA and CDR2 FQGNSA. Trimming took off 6 bases at V and 0 bases at J, with 12 bases between the two ends. The CDR3 has 15 residues.

This sequence joins TRBV20-1 and TRBJ1-1; D is uncertain. V lost 0 bases, J lost 5 bases, and 13 bases lay in between. Germline lookup yields CDR1 DFQATT and CDR2 SNEGSKA (reference sequence). The CDR3 contains 14 residues. The chain's CDR3 is CSARDLGEGTEAFF. The CDR3 DNA follows: TGCAGTGCTAGAGATCTTGGGGAGGGTACTGAAGCTTTCTTT.

This clonotype was counted only a few times. CDR3 DNA: TGCGCCAGCAGTAGGGCGGGGGACAATGAGCAGTTCTTC. Amino acids: CASSRAGDNEQFF. This chain joins TRBV5-1 and TRBJ2-1; 7 nucleotides agree with TRBD2. CDR1 is SGHRS, CDR2 YFSETQ, per germline. The ends lost 5 bases at V and 5 bases at J; junction bases unmatched: 4. The CDR3 extends over 13 amino acids.

The genes are TRBV6-1 and TRBJ2-5; 9 bases agree with TRBD2. Germline values: CDR1 MNHNS, CDR2 SASEGT. V shed 5 bases, J shed 0 bases, and the junction held 13 bases outside the gene matches. This CDR3 region has 18 residues. CDR3 DNA: TGTGCCAGCAGTCCTAGCCTAGCGGGATTTATGTACCAAGAGACCCAGTACTTC. Protein product: CASSPSLAGFMYQETQYF.

In this sample, this clonotype turned up a few times. This chain joins TRBV5-4 and TRBJ1-5; TRBD1 matches at 8 bases. From germline, CDR1 is SGHNT and CDR2 YYREEE (reference sequence). The CDR3 length is 15 residues. The ends lost 0 bases at V and 6 bases at J; junction bases unmatched: 5. CDR3: CASSLGTGRSQPQHF. The CDR3 bases are TGTGCCAGCAGCTTGGGGACAGGGCGGAGTCAGCCCCAGCATTTT.

This clonotype occurred many times. The CDR3 nucleotides read TGTGCAAGTCGCTCCCACCTGGGAGCCGGGACAGCCCAAGAGACCCAGTACTTC. This encodes CASRSHLGAGTAQETQYF. The gene calls are TRBV12-2 and TRBJ2-5; no check of the table's D call, TRBD1, against the DNA was made. TRBV12-2 is labeled a pseudogene. The CDR3 length is 18 residues.

The sample holds many counts of this clonotype. V and J are TRBV20-1 and TRBJ2-5, with TRBD1 as a possible D gene (6 bases). Trimming removed 5 bases at V and 3 bases at J, with 13 bases between. Germline loops: CDR1 DFQATT, CDR2 SNEGSKA (reference sequence). CDR3 length: 13 residues. CDR3 sequence: CSAFHRAEETQYF. CDR3 DNA sequence: TGCAGTGCTTTCCACAGGGCTGAAGAGACCCAGTACTTC.

This clonotype was seen more than once but under ten times. The J gene is TRBJ1-1, the V gene TRBV19; 9 bases map to TRBD1. Looked up from germline, CDR1 is LNHDA and CDR2 is SQIVND (reference sequence). The CDR3 consists of 14 residues. V was pared by 7 bases and J by 5 bases, with 8 bases of the junction left unmatched. CDR3 amino acids: CASKLGTGRTEAFF. The CDR3 DNA follows: TGTGCCAGTAAGCTCGGGACAGGGAGGACTGAAGCTTTCTTT.

In its sample, this clonotype was seen a few times. Here the CDR3 DNA reads TGTGCCAGCAGTACCCGACAGGGGAAAGAGACCCAGTACTTC. This gives the protein CASSTRQGKETQYF. The chain carries TRBV12-3 or TRBV12-4 and TRBJ2-5, with 8 bases aligning to TRBD1. The CDR3 runs to 14 residues. Trimming took 5 bases from V and 3 from J; bases not matched to a gene: 5.